The source of this T cell receptor (beta chain) is a study of OX40 agonist ivuxolimab in advanced cancers. For the study at large: Eligibility rules accepted prior anti-PD-1, anti-PD-L1 or anti-CTLA-4 therapy, and roughly 42% had some. Partial responses occurred in Three dose-escalation patients, one with hepatocellular carcinoma and two with cutaneous melanoma.

TCRdb keeps only in-frame clones here, not all; method: immunoSEQ multiplex PCR. The table shows about 34,000 clones, with around 90% occurring only once. This CDR3 has 12 amino acids. The V end lost 3 bases, the J end lost 5 bases, and 11 bases lay between the germline ends. Germline CDR1 reads SQVTM; CDR2 reads ANQGSEA. On this clone: Its antigen is unidentified.

Whole-study results and caveats: Clonal expansion among partial responders at 0.1-3.0 mg/kg ranked near the lowest.

The source is an adult with an advanced solid tumor such as melanoma, head and neck, liver or kidney cancer. The chain uses TRBV29-1 and TRBJ2-7; TRBD2 is a possible D gene (6 bases). The material was CD4+ or CD8+ T cells sorted from blood, obtained in a trial of the OX40 agonist ivuxolimab. The CDR3 DNA sequence: TGCAGCGTTGAGCGGGGATCCAACGAGCAGTACTTC. Translated: CSVERGSNEQYF.